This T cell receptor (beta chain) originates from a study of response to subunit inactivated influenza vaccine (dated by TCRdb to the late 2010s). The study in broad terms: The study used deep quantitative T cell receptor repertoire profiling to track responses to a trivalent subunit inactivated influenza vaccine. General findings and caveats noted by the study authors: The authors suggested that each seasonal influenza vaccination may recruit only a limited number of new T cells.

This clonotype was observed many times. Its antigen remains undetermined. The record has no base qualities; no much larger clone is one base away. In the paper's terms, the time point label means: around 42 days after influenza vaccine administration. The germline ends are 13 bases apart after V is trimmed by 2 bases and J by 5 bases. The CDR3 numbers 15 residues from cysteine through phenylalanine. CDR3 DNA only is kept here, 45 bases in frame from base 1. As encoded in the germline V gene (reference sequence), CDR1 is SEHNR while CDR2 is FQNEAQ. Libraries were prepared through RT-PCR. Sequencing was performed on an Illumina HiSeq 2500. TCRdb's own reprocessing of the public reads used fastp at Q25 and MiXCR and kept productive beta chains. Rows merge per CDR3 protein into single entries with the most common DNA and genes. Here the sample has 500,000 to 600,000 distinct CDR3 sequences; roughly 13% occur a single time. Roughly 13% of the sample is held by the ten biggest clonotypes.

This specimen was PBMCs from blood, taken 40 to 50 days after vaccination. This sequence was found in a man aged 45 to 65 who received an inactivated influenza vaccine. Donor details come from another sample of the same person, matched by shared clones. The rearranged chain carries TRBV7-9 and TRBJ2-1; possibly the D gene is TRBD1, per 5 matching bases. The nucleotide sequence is TGTGCCAGCAGCTTACCACAGGATAAACACAATGAGCAGTTCTTC. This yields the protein CASSLPQDKHNEQFF.